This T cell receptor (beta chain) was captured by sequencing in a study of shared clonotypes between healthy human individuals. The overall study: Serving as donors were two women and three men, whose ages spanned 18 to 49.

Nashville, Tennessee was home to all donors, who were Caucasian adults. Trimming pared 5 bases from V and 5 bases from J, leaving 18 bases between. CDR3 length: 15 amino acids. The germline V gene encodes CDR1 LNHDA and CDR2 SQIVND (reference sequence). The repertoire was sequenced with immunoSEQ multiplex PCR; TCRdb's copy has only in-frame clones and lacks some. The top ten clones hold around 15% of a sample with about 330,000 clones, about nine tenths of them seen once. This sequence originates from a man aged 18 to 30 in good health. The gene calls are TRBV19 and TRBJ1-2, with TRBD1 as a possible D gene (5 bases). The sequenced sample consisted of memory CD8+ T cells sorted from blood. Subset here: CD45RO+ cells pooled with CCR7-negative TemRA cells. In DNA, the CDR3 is TGTGCCAGTAGTCCTCCACCGGGGCCCGTTTATGGCTACACCTTC. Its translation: CASSPPPGPVYGYTF.